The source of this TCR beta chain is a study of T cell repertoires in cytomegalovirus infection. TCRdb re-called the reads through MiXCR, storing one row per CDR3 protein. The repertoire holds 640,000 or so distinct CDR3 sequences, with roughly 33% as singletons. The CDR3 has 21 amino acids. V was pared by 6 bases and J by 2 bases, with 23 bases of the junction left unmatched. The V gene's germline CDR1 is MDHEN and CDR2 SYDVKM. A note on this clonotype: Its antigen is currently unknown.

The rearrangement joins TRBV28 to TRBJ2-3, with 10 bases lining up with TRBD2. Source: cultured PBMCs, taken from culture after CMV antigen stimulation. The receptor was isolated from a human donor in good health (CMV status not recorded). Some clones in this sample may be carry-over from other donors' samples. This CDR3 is CASSAWYGTSADDPLTDTQYF. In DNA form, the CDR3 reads TGTGCCAGCAGCGCATGGTATGGGACTAGCGCAGATGATCCCCTCACAGATACGCAGTATTTT.